These T cell receptor beta chains were read from a single sample in a study of T cells in Graves' hyperthyroidism and ophthalmopathy. Using its own MiXCR run on the multiplex PCR reads, TCRdb lists one record per CDR3 protein. This table has about 420,000 distinct CDR3 sequences, roughly 14% appearing once. The sequenced sample was blood. Receptors originate from a woman between 18 and 29 years old with Graves' hyperthyroidism. CDR3s include the opening cysteine and the closing phenylalanine or tryptophan. D genes are given only for firm matches. Clone size appears in some rows only: once, few, many, or a class for an expanded clone.

>few|TRBJ1-1|TRBV4-1|13|.
TGCGCCAGCAGCCCGGGGATAGATTTGTCGGCTTTCTTT
CASSPGIDLSAFF
>.|TRBJ2-2|TRBV27|14|.
TGTGCCAGCAGTTTATGGGTACTCACCGGGGAGCTGTTTTTT
CASSLWVLTGELFF
>.|TRBJ2-2|TRBV6-1|14|.
TGTGCCAGCAGGAACACAGAGACCACCGGGGAGCTGTTTTTT
CASRNTETTGELFF
>few|TRBJ1-1|TRBV19|15|.
TGTGCCAGTAGTTCAGACAGGCAACCGAACACTGAAGCTTTCTTT
CASSSDRQPNTEAFF
>many|TRBJ1-6|TRBV6-2/TRBV6-3|16|TRBD1
TGTGCCAGCAAGCCCCTACCGGACAGGGAGGGTTCACCCCTCCACTTT
CASKPLPDREGSPLHF
>.|TRBJ2-1|TRBV7-9|15|TRBD1
TGTGCCAGCAGCTTAGCGGGACAGGCACACAATGAGCAGTTCTTC
CASSLAGQAHNEQFF
>many|TRBJ1-3|TRBV10-3|14|.
TGTGCCATCAGGGGGTACAGCTCTGGAAACACCATATATTTT
CAIRGYSSGNTIYF
>many|TRBJ1-1|TRBV5-1|14|.
TGCGCCAGCAGCTTGGGACAGTGGAACACTGAAGCTTTCTTT
CASSLGQWNTEAFF
>many|TRBJ2-1|TRBV2|16|.
TGTGCCACCCGTGAGGGTCGGATAAGCTCCTACAATGAGCAGTTCTTC
CATREGRISSYNEQFF
>many|TRBJ1-1|TRBV6-2/TRBV6-3|13|.
TGTGCCAGCAGAAAGGCGGGTATCACTGAAGCTTTCTTT
CASRKAGITEAFF
>.|TRBJ1-5|TRBV19|15|.
TGTGCCAGTAGTATAAGGCCCCCCGGGGATCAGCCCCAGCATTTT
CASSIRPPGDQPQHF